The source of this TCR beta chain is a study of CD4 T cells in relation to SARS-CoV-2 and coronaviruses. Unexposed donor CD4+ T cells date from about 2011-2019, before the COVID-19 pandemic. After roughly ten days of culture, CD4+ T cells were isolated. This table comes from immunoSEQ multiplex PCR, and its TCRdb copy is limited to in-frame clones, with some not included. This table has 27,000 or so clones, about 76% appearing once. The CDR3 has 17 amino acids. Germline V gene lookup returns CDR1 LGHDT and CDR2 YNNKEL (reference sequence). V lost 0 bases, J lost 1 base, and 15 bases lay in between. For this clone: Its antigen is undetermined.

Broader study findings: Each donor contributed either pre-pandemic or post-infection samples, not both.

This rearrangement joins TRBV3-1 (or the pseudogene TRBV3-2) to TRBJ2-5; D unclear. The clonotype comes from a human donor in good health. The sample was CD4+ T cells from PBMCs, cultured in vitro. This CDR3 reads CASSQERKAATQETQYF. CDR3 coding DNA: TGTGCCAGCAGCCAAGAAAGGAAGGCAGCAACCCAAGAGACCCAGTACTTC.